This T cell receptor (beta chain) was recovered during a study of siplizumab effects on memory and regulatory T cells. Assayed TCR templates numbered roughly 93,000 for each sample. The table came from immunoSEQ multiplex PCR; TCRdb's copy has only in-frame clones and leaves some out. The sample lists 90,000 to 95,000 clones, roughly 93% seen once, with approximately 7.1% in the top ten. The study, taken as a whole, reports: Researchers could map only a minor fraction of alloreactive clones to unstimulated subsets. Memory T cells appeared less diverse than naive cells, which seemed to contribute substantially to alloresponse.

Worth noting for this clone: Its antigen is currently unknown.

The CDR3 totals 14 residues. CDR1 and CDR2 from the germline V gene are MNHEY and SVGAGI. V was trimmed by 0 bases and J by 3 bases, leaving 8 bases between them. This TCR came from a human donor in good health. The rearrangement links TRBV6-5 to TRBJ1-1; D unclear. Sequencing was carried out using CD8+ T cells sorted from blood. This CDR3 is CASSYSTRDTEAFF. The CDR3 DNA reads TGTGCCAGCAGTTACTCGACTAGGGACACTGAAGCTTTCTTT.